Listed below are T cell receptor beta chains from one sample, sequenced in a study of Graves' ophthalmopathy and Graves' hyperthyroidism. TCRdb reanalysed the multiplex PCR reads using MiXCR and keeps one entry per CDR3 protein. The sample records over a million distinct CDR3 sequences, about 35% being singletons. The sequencing input was peripheral blood or thyroid tissue (not recorded which). Every receptor here comes from an adult man with Graves' hyperthyroidism. The CDR3 runs from the conserved cysteine through the conserved F or W. The D gene is left open where the match is weak. Some rows mark clone size as missing; the rest say once, few, many or name a class of expanded clone.

d_gene	v_gene	j_gene	abundance	CDR3aa	CDR3nt
.	TRBV2	TRBJ1-2	many	CASSGLGGNRNYGYTF	TGTGCCAGCAGCGGCCTAGGGGGTAATCGGAACTATGGCTACACCTTC
.	TRBV12-3/TRBV12-4	TRBJ1-5	.	CASSSVQFNQPQHF	TGTGCCAGCAGTTCGGTACAGTTCAATCAGCCCCAGCATTTT
TRBD2	TRBV18	TRBJ2-7	.	CASSPPDGRGNEQYF	TGTGCCAGCTCACCACCCGACGGGAGGGGCAACGAGCAGTACTTC
.	TRBV7-9	TRBJ1-1	many	CASSRELREAFF	TGTGCCAGCAGCCGCGAACTGCGTGAAGCTTTCTTT
TRBD1	TRBV7-9	TRBJ2-2	.	CASGTGTGMILRELFF	TGTGCCAGCGGGACCGGGACAGGGATGATTCTACGGGAGCTGTTTTTT
TRBD2	TRBV2	TRBJ2-5	.	CASSNPGTSGGLQETQYF	TGTGCCAGCAGCAATCCCGGGACTAGCGGGGGCCTTCAAGAGACCCAGTACTTC
.	TRBV3-1	TRBJ1-3	few	CASRRTDATGNTIYF	TGTGCCAGCAGGAGGACAGACGCTACTGGAAACACCATATATTTT
.	TRBV20-1	TRBJ2-5	once	CSADPSGTQYF	TGCAGTGCTGACCCATCGGGGACCCAGTACTTC
.	TRBV25-1	TRBJ1-1	.	CASRLAGGNTEAFF	TGTGCCAGCCGTCTTGCCGGGGGAAACACTGAAGCTTTCTTT
TRBD1	TRBV11-2	TRBJ1-6	.	CASSPDKGQGTPLHF	TGTGCCAGCAGCCCGGATAAGGGACAGGGGACACCCCTCCACTTT
.	TRBV12-3/TRBV12-4	TRBJ2-7	few	CASSTVGAAYEQYF	TGTGCCAGCAGCACGGTTGGGGCCGCCTACGAGCAGTACTTC
TRBD1	TRBV3-1	TRBJ2-7	few	CASSSDRGHYEQYF	TGTGCCAGCAGCTCAGACAGGGGGCACTACGAGCAGTACTTC
.	TRBV29-1	TRBJ2-5	.	CSFEEDFQETQYF	TGCAGCTTCGAGGAGGATTTCCAAGAGACCCAGTACTTC
.	TRBV12-3/TRBV12-4	TRBJ2-5	few	CASSRIGLVETQYF	TGTGCCAGCAGTCGAATAGGACTGGTTGAGACCCAGTACTTC
.	TRBV7-6	TRBJ2-5	.	CASTDTGRETQYF	TGTGCCAGCACCGACACCGGGAGAGAGACCCAGTACTTC
.	TRBV11-2	TRBJ2-7	many	CASSPLLGLSSYEQYF	TGTGCCAGCAGCCCCCTCCTGGGTCTAAGCTCCTACGAGCAGTACTTC
TRBD1	TRBV7-2	TRBJ2-2	once	CASSPRQGALGGELFF	TGTGCCAGCAGCCCACGACAGGGGGCCTTGGGCGGGGAGCTGTTTTTT
.	TRBV20-1	TRBJ2-7	few	CSASPGLPRIYDEQYF	TGCAGTGCTAGCCCGGGACTTCCCCGTATTTATGACGAGCAGTACTTC
.	TRBV20-1	TRBJ1-1	.	CSATQGVNTEAFF	TGCAGTGCCACACAGGGAGTGAACACTGAAGCTTTCTTT
TRBD1	TRBV7-8	TRBJ1-5	.	CASSQGQAGDQPQHF	TGTGCCAGCAGCCAGGGACAGGCAGGCGATCAGCCCCAGCATTTT
.	TRBV20-1	TRBJ2-2	many	CSAPWVGELFF	TGCAGTGCCCCTTGGGTCGGGGAGCTGTTTTTT
TRBD1	TRBV25-1	TRBJ2-7	.	CASSASPGQGEYEQYF	TGTGCCAGCAGTGCCTCCCCGGGACAGGGGGAGTACGAGCAGTACTTC